These T cell receptor beta chains were read from a single sample in a study of blood T cells in healthy people across ages. TCRdb redid the calling of the 5' RACE reads with MiXCR, one entry per CDR3 protein. The top ten clones hold 2.5% to 3.5% of a sample with 700,000 to 900,000 distinct CDR3 sequences, more than 25% of them seen once. In addition, the sample was reused for a study of T cells of mothers and their children.

The sequenced sample consisted of blood. These receptors all come from a boy between 10 and 17 years old in good health. Each CDR3 is given with its conserved first and last residue. Fields, in order: V gene, J gene, D gene, clone size, CDR3 protein, CDR3 DNA. D genes are given only for firm matches. Size values are once, few and many counts, or a class for expanded clones, and some rows have none.

v_gene: TRBV7-9; j_gene: TRBJ2-1; d_gene: TRBD2; abundance: few; CDR3aa: CASSPPRGGPYNEQFF; CDR3nt: TGTGCCAGCAGCCCCCCGCGGGGGGGCCCTTACAATGAGCAGTTCTTC
v_gene: TRBV7-9; j_gene: TRBJ1-4; d_gene: .; abundance: few; CDR3aa: CASSAKSGTWEEKLFF; CDR3nt: TGTGCCAGCAGCGCCAAGTCCGGGACCTGGGAGGAAAAACTGTTTTTT
v_gene: TRBV28; j_gene: TRBJ2-4; d_gene: .; abundance: .; CDR3aa: CASSLPRRPLQYF; CDR3nt: TGTGCCAGCAGTTTACCCCGCAGACCCCTTCAGTACTTC
v_gene: TRBV20-1; j_gene: TRBJ2-1; d_gene: .; abundance: many; CDR3aa: CSALQRGPSSYNEQFF; CDR3nt: TGCAGCGCCCTCCAACGGGGCCCCAGCTCCTACAATGAGCAGTTCTTC
v_gene: TRBV12-3/TRBV12-4; j_gene: TRBJ2-5; d_gene: TRBD2; abundance: few; CDR3aa: CASSLWASGVETQYF; CDR3nt: TGTGCCAGCAGTTTATGGGCTAGCGGGGTTGAGACCCAGTACTTC
v_gene: TRBV12-3/TRBV12-4; j_gene: TRBJ1-1; d_gene: TRBD1; abundance: .; CDR3aa: CASRQGAPNTEAFF; CDR3nt: TGTGCCAGCAGACAGGGGGCCCCGAACACTGAAGCTTTCTTT
v_gene: TRBV5-1; j_gene: TRBJ2-7; d_gene: .; abundance: few; CDR3aa: CASSLEGTAHEQYF; CDR3nt: TGCGCCAGCAGCTTGGAGGGCACTGCGCACGAGCAGTACTTC
v_gene: TRBV30; j_gene: TRBJ2-2; d_gene: .; abundance: few; CDR3aa: CAWRTGGGTGELFF; CDR3nt: TGTGCCTGGAGAACAGGGGGGGGAACCGGGGAGCTGTTTTTT
v_gene: TRBV9; j_gene: TRBJ1-1; d_gene: .; abundance: .; CDR3aa: CASNRGAEGTEAFF; CDR3nt: TGTGCCAGCAATAGGGGGGCAGAGGGTACTGAAGCTTTCTTT
v_gene: TRBV19; j_gene: TRBJ2-6; d_gene: .; abundance: .; CDR3aa: CASSRGTGANVLTF; CDR3nt: TGTGCCAGTAGTAGGGGGACTGGGGCCAACGTCCTGACTTTC
v_gene: TRBV20-1; j_gene: TRBJ1-2; d_gene: .; abundance: few; CDR3aa: CSASGTANYGYTF; CDR3nt: TGCAGTGCTTCCGGGACCGCAAACTATGGCTACACCTTC
v_gene: TRBV4-1; j_gene: TRBJ1-4; d_gene: .; abundance: few; CDR3aa: CASSQGWQGRPTNEKLFF; CDR3nt: TGCGCCAGCAGCCAAGGATGGCAGGGGAGACCAACTAATGAAAAACTGTTTTTT
v_gene: TRBV7-3; j_gene: TRBJ2-1; d_gene: .; abundance: few; CDR3aa: CASSLTPGGSYNEQFF; CDR3nt: TGTGCCAGCAGCTTAACACCCGGGGGCTCCTACAATGAGCAGTTCTTC
v_gene: TRBV5-1; j_gene: TRBJ2-2; d_gene: TRBD2; abundance: .; CDR3aa: CASSSGGGSAGELFF; CDR3nt: TGCGCCAGCAGCTCGGGAGGGGGTTCCGCCGGGGAGCTGTTTTTT
v_gene: TRBV29-1; j_gene: TRBJ2-5; d_gene: .; abundance: few; CDR3aa: CSADGRWETQYF; CDR3nt: TGCAGCGCCGACGGTCGTTGGGAGACCCAGTACTTC
v_gene: TRBV4-2; j_gene: TRBJ1-1; d_gene: .; abundance: few; CDR3aa: CASSQGLDPNLNTEAFF; CDR3nt: TGTGCCAGCAGCCAAGGTCTCGACCCCAACCTGAACACTGAAGCTTTCTTT
v_gene: TRBV12-5; j_gene: TRBJ1-2; d_gene: .; abundance: few; CDR3aa: CASGLDYGYTF; CDR3nt: TGTGCTAGTGGCCTTGACTATGGCTACACCTTC
v_gene: TRBV7-2; j_gene: TRBJ1-1; d_gene: .; abundance: .; CDR3aa: CASSLQRGTEAFF; CDR3nt: TGTGCCAGCAGCTTACAGAGAGGCACTGAAGCTTTCTTT
v_gene: TRBV29-1; j_gene: TRBJ2-1; d_gene: TRBD2; abundance: .; CDR3aa: CSVPTSGRLVDEQFF; CDR3nt: TGCAGCGTCCCGACTAGCGGGAGGCTCGTAGATGAGCAGTTCTTC
v_gene: TRBV6-2/TRBV6-3; j_gene: TRBJ2-5; d_gene: .; abundance: .; CDR3aa: CASSYVITEKTQYF; CDR3nt: TGTGCCAGCAGTTACGTAATTACTGAAAAGACCCAGTACTTC
v_gene: TRBV13; j_gene: TRBJ2-7; d_gene: .; abundance: .; CDR3aa: CASGLVQTGTYEQYF; CDR3nt: TGTGCCAGCGGCCTCGTCCAAACGGGTACCTACGAGCAGTACTTC
v_gene: TRBV10-1; j_gene: TRBJ2-5; d_gene: TRBD2; abundance: few; CDR3aa: CASGSGLAGQETQYF; CDR3nt: TGCGCCAGCGGATCGGGACTAGCGGGTCAAGAGACCCAGTACTTC
v_gene: TRBV12-3/TRBV12-4; j_gene: TRBJ1-1; d_gene: .; abundance: .; CDR3aa: CASNPGRGRLTEAFF; CDR3nt: TGTGCCAGCAACCCTGGCAGGGGCCGGCTGACTGAAGCTTTCTTT